This TCR beta chain is drawn from a study of T cells in women clearing cervical HPV infection. Comments on this clone: The read finishes 3 residues shy of the CDR3 end, and the germline J gene is used to complete it.

Method: immunoSEQ multiplex PCR; TCRdb's copy keeps in-frame clones and lacks some. The data show 23,000 or so clones, and the top ten clones hold around 25%. CDR3 length equals 14 residues. Germline-derived CDR1 and CDR2 are MNHNS and SASEGT. V lost 3 bases and J lost 0, with 6 bases in between. Sequenced input: blood buffy coat. This TCR was recovered from a woman between 18 and 70 years old with a cervical HPV16 infection that either progressed to CIN3+ or cleared (not recorded which). This chain uses TRBV6-1 with TRBJ2-1; D gene unclear. This chain's CDR3 is CASSDRSSYNEQFF. CDR3 DNA (partial): TGTGCCAGCAGTGACAGAAGCTCCTACAATGAG.